Listed below are T cell receptor beta chains from one sample, sequenced in a study of blood T cell repertoires in COVID-19. Sequencing was performed with immunoSEQ multiplex PCR; in TCRdb, only in-frame clones are kept and a portion is missing. The table includes over 75,000 clones, 85% to 90% detected once. Material for sequencing was peripheral blood. The receptors stem from a human donor with COVID-19, enrolled during active disease. The donor label of this sample is uncertain. CDR3s include the opening cysteine and the closing phenylalanine or tryptophan. The D gene is left open where the match is weak. Size tells how often a clone was seen (once, few, many) or the class of an expanded clone, and some rows leave it out.

D	J	V	size	CDR3	DNA
NA	TRBJ2-7	TRBV5-1	NA	CASRNGGYEQYF	TGCGCCAGCCGGAACGGGGGTTACGAGCAGTACTTC
TRBD1	TRBJ2-7	TRBV15	few	CATSRDSTGGEQYF	TGTGCCACCAGCAGAGATTCCACAGGGGGCGAGCAGTACTTC
NA	TRBJ2-1	TRBV3-1/TRBV3-2	NA	CASSQESGAYNEQFF	TGTGCCAGCAGCCAAGAGTCCGGGGCCTACAATGAGCAGTTCTTC
NA	TRBJ2-5	TRBV7-9	NA	CASSLDGLGQETQYF	TGTGCCAGCAGCTTAGATGGACTGGGCCAAGAGACCCAGTACTTC
NA	TRBJ2-3	TRBV10-2	once	CASRSGLEGTDTQYF	TGCGCCAGCAGGTCGGGCCTGGAGGGCACAGATACGCAGTATTTT
NA	TRBJ1-2	TRBV7-9	few	CASSFQGNYGYTF	TGTGCCAGCAGCTTCCAGGGTAACTATGGCTACACCTTC
NA	TRBJ1-5	TRBV7-8	NA	CASSSRGNQPQHF	TGTGCCAGCAGCTCGAGGGGGAATCAGCCCCAGCATTTT
TRBD2	TRBJ2-5	TRBV2	NA	CASSEPLAGITQYF	TGTGCCAGCAGTGAGCCCCTAGCGGGGATAACCCAGTACTTC
NA	TRBJ2-3	TRBV7-2	NA	CASSPYASASTDTQYF	TGTGCCAGCAGCCCGTACGCTAGCGCTAGCACAGATACGCAGTATTTT
NA	TRBJ2-5	TRBV5-5	NA	CASSLAAFQETQYF	TGTGCCAGCAGCTTGGCAGCGTTCCAAGAGACCCAGTACTTC
NA	TRBJ1-4	TRBV9	NA	CASSVQGPCEKLFF	TGTGCCAGCAGCGTCCAGGGCCCTTGTGAAAAACTGTTTTTT
NA	TRBJ1-3	TRBV19	NA	CASSIGAVSTIYF	TGTGCCAGTAGTATAGGGGCAGTAAGCACCATATATTTT
TRBD1	TRBJ1-1	TRBV18	NA	CASSPLRQGETTEAFF	TGTGCCAGCTCACCCCTAAGACAGGGGGAGACCACTGAAGCTTTCTTT
NA	TRBJ2-2	TRBV4-1	NA	CASSQGQGPTGELFF	TGCGCCAGCAGCCAAGGTCAGGGGCCCACCGGGGAGCTGTTTTTT
TRBD2	TRBJ2-7	TRBV28	once	CASSPGTSFYGEQYF	TGTGCCAGCAGTCCCGGGACTAGCTTTTACGGAGAGCAGTACTTC
NA	TRBJ1-3	TRBV18	NA	CASSPARGNTIYF	TGTGCCAGCTCACCTGCCAGGGGAAACACCATATATTTT
NA	TRBJ1-1	TRBV11-1	NA	CASSLNPGGGTEAFF	TGTGCCAGCAGCTTAAACCCGGGAGGGGGAACTGAAGCTTTCTTT
TRBD1	TRBJ1-2	TRBV5-1	NA	CASSSGQGAPEGYTF	TGCGCCAGCAGCTCGGGACAGGGGGCGCCGGAAGGCTACACCTTC
TRBD1	TRBJ1-2	TRBV5-6	once	CASSTDRGRVGYTF	TGTGCCAGCAGCACAGACAGGGGGCGGGTTGGCTACACCTTC
TRBD2	TRBJ2-5	TRBV24-1	NA	CATSERLAGVEETQYF	TGTGCCACCAGTGAAAGACTAGCGGGAGTCGAGGAGACCCAGTACTTC
TRBD1	TRBJ1-5	TRBV5-1	NA	CASSLIRGRRQPQHF	TGCGCCAGCAGCTTGATCAGGGGGCGCAGACAGCCCCAGCATTTT
NA	TRBJ1-2	TRBV6-4	NA	CASSPFDGYTF	TGTGCCAGCAGCCCTTTCGATGGCTACACCTTC
TRBD1	TRBJ1-5	TRBV19	NA	CASSVQGPLNQPQHF	TGTGCCAGTAGTGTACAGGGGCCCCTCAATCAGCCCCAGCATTTT
NA	TRBJ2-7	TRBV28	once	CASSLGREQYF	TGTGCCAGCAGTTTGGGGCGCGAGCAGTACTTC
NA	TRBJ2-5	TRBV5-4	NA	CASSTGGSETQYF	TGTGCCAGCAGCACCGGGGGTTCAGAGACCCAGTACTTC
TRBD2	TRBJ2-7	TRBV11-2	many	CASSYSGGASEQYF	TGTGCCAGCAGCTATAGCGGGGGGGCCTCCGAGCAGTACTTC
NA	TRBJ2-7	TRBV6-5	NA	CASSPPVGEQYF	TGTGCCAGCAGCCCCCCCGTCGGCGAGCAGTACTTC